Listed here are 5 T cell receptor beta chains from one sample, sequenced in a study of regulatory dendritic cells for organ transplantation. Data came from immunoSEQ multiplex PCR; TCRdb stores just in-frame clones and leaves some out. The sample lists about 20,000 clones, 70% to 90% occurring once. CFSE-labeled sorted T cells met regulatory or mature dendritic cells for under 6 days. Antigens of these TCRs are unknown. The material sequenced was naive CD4+ T cells from blood cultured with regulatory dendritic cells. Documented subset: CD45RA+ naive T cells. The receptors derive from a human donor in good health.

This clone was picked up one time. The gene calls are TRBV4-2 and TRBJ2-7; D call uncertain. Germline-derived CDR1 and CDR2 are LGHNA and YNFKEQ. The CDR3 spans 14 residues. V lost 1 base to trimming and J lost 2 bases, with 9 bases between them. CDR3 sequence (DNA): TGTGCCAGCAGCCAAGCGGTGGGCACCTACGAGCAGTACTTC. Protein sequence: CASSQAVGTYEQYF.

This chain links TRBV2 with TRBJ1-4, with D hard to call. This CDR3 has 12 residues. V lost 2 bases and J lost 7, with 5 bases in between. The germline gives CDR1 SNHLY, CDR2 FYNNEI. The CDR3 DNA is TGTGCCAGCAGTGAAATTCCTGAAAAACTGTTTTTT. It is translated as CASSEIPEKLFF.

The chain recombines TRBV7-9 with TRBJ2-5; 8 nucleotides line up with TRBD1. Germline V CDR1 and CDR2: SEHNR, FQNEAQ (reference sequence). V shed 5 bases and J 5 bases; nucleotides not matched to a gene: 10. The CDR3 covers 15 residues. CDR3 sequence reads: CASSPDRGPGETQYF. The CDR3 region has the DNA TGTGCCAGCAGCCCAGACAGGGGACCCGGTGAGACCCAGTACTTC.

This clone was seen a single time. The genes are TRBV11-2 and TRBJ2-1; D is perhaps TRBD1 (5 bases). V was clipped by 4 bases and J by 7 bases, with 17 bases between them. The CDR3 consists of 15 residues. Germline assignment: CDR1 SGHAT and CDR2 FQNNGV. CDR3 in amino acids: CASSSPTLTVNEQFF. In DNA, the CDR3 is TGTGCCAGCAGCTCCCCAACCCTGACAGTTAATGAGCAGTTCTTC.

The chain uses TRBV27 and TRBJ1-1; perhaps TRBD1 as D (6 bases). This CDR3 is 14 amino acids long. Germline V gene data show CDR1 as MNHEY and CDR2 as SMNVEV (reference sequence). V lost 6 bases to trimming and J lost 5 bases, with 16 bases between them. The CDR3 here is CASSLGGSETEAFF. Here the CDR3 DNA reads TGTGCCAGCAGCCTGGGGGGCTCAGAGACTGAAGCTTTCTTT.